These 21 T cell receptor beta chains originate from one sample sequenced in a study of blood T cell repertoires in COVID-19. Libraries were prepared by immunoSEQ multiplex PCR; TCRdb keeps only in-frame clonotypes and omits some of them. Of 150,000 or so clones listed, approximately 82% are singletons. Sequencing input: peripheral blood. The receptors come from a human donor with acute or convalescent COVID-19. The donor label of this sample is uncertain.

V is TRBV7-9 and J is TRBJ2-7, with 9 bases identical to TRBD2. J was trimmed by 3 bases and V by 2 bases; bases with no gene match: 14. Germline V CDR1 and CDR2: SEHNR, FQNEAQ (reference sequence). The CDR3 has 18 amino acids. The CDR3 spells CASSLTAGPWTSVYEQYF. The CDR3 nucleotides are TGTGCCAGCAGCTTAACTGCCGGCCCTTGGACTAGCGTCTACGAGCAGTACTTC.

This clone showed up just once. The chain employs TRBV2 and TRBJ1-4; possibly TRBD1 for D (5 bases). The CDR3 spans 19 residues. V dropped 5 bases and J dropped 6 bases, with 28 bases sitting between them. From germline, CDR1 is SNHLY and CDR2 FYNNEI. CDR3 residues: CASSRRLGGTPNKDEKLFF. The CDR3 nucleotides are TGTGCCAGCAGTAGGCGGCTCGGGGGTACTCCTAATAAGGATGAAAAACTGTTTTTT.

This clone has more than one count but fewer than ten. The chain carries TRBV25-1 and TRBJ1-1, with D perhaps TRBD1 (5 bases). Germline V lookup: CDR1 MGHDK, CDR2 SYGVNS. This CDR3 region has 14 residues. The V end lost 4 bases, the J end lost 5 bases, and 14 bases lay between the germline ends. CDR3 coding DNA: TGTGCCAGCAGTGCGGACACCCTGGGGACTGAAGCTTTCTTT. Translated, it gives CASSADTLGTEAFF.

The chain joins TRBV5-4 to TRBJ2-5; 10 nucleotides align to TRBD1. Germline V gene data show CDR1 as SGHNT and CDR2 as YYREEE (reference sequence). This CDR3 spans 18 amino acids. With V trimmed by 5 bases and J by 2 bases, 15 bases remained unmatched. The CDR3 region has the DNA TGTGCCAGCAGAATAGGACAGGGGGAGTTTGGAGGACAAGAGACCCAGTACTTC. It codes for CASRIGQGEFGGQETQYF.

V is TRBV7-9 and J is TRBJ1-1; D remains unclear. The CDR3 length is 13 residues. CDR1 is SEHNR, CDR2 FQNEAQ, per germline (reference sequence). Between the trimmed V and J ends, which lost 5 bases and 5 bases, there was a span of 12 bases. This chain's CDR3 is CASSPPPFTEAFF. CDR3 DNA sequence: TGTGCCAGCAGCCCTCCCCCGTTTACTGAAGCTTTCTTT.

This chain uses TRBV15 with TRBJ2-7; a possible D gene is TRBD1 (6 bases). This CDR3 comprises 15 residues. CDR1 is LNHNV, CDR2 YYDKDF, per germline (reference sequence). Between the trimmed V and J ends, which lost 0 bases and 2 bases, there was a span of 11 bases. Here the CDR3 reads CATSREGAGAYEQYF. CDR3 DNA sequence: TGTGCCACCAGCAGAGAAGGGGCAGGGGCCTACGAGCAGTACTTC.

The CDR3 bases are TGTGCCAGCAGCTTAGGGACAGCCACGACAGATACGCAGTATTTT. It yields the protein CASSLGTATTDTQYF. The gene calls are TRBV7-8 and TRBJ2-3; tentative D call: TRBD1 (6 bases). Trimming pared 1 base from V and 3 bases from J, leaving 11 bases between. CDR1 is SGHVS, CDR2 FQNEAQ, per germline. The CDR3 is 15 amino acids.

This rearrangement joins TRBV6-6 to TRBJ1-2; possibly TRBD1 for D (5 bases). CDR3 length equals 11 residues. Trimming left V 9 bases short and J 8 bases short, with 13 bases between. Germline values: CDR1 MNHNY, CDR2 SVGAGI (reference sequence). As DNA, the CDR3 is TGTGCCAGTAGATGGGGGGGAGGCTACACCTTC. Protein sequence: CASRWGGGYTF.

This chain joins TRBV5-6 and TRBJ1-1; TRBD1 agrees at 10 bases. Per germline, CDR1 SGHDT and CDR2 YYEEEE. The length of the CDR3 is 14 residues. The V and J ends lost 3 bases and 6 bases, in that order; junction bases with no gene match: 5. Here the CDR3 DNA reads TGTGCCAGCAGCTGGGACAGGGGCTCCGCTGAAGCTTTCTTT. Translating it yields CASSWDRGSAEAFF.

This sequence joins TRBV7-9 and TRBJ1-1, with a tentative D call TRBD1 (6 bases). Germline CDR1 reads SEHNR; CDR2 reads FQNEAQ (reference sequence). This CDR3 is built from 17 residues. Trimming stripped 5 bases from V and 6 bases from J, with 25 bases between. The CDR3 DNA follows: TGTGCCAGCAGCCCCTGGGGGCAGGCTAGAGATGTCGCTGAAGCTTTCTTT. Encoded protein: CASSPWGQARDVAEAFF.

The CDR3 DNA is TGTGCCAGCAGTTCGACGACAGGGGGAAGCAATCAGCCCCAGCATTTT. Its translation: CASSSTTGGSNQPQHF. V and J are TRBV6-6 and TRBJ1-5; 9 nucleotides agree with TRBD1. This CDR3 spans 16 amino acids. Germline V gene sequence: CDR1 MNHNY, CDR2 SVGAGI (reference sequence). Trimming took 4 bases from V and 1 from J; bases not matched to a gene: 5.

The rearrangement links TRBV7-2 to TRBJ1-4, with D unclear. V gave up 3 bases and J gave up 0 bases, with 5 bases separating them. Germline V gives CDR1 SGHTA, CDR2 FQGNSA. There are 14 residues in the CDR3. The CDR3 nucleotides read TGTGCCAGCAGCTTTCTCGCAACTAATGAAAAACTGTTTTTT. Translated: CASSFLATNEKLFF.

This chain uses TRBV7-9 with TRBJ2-2; 7 bases map to TRBD1. V lost 7 bases, J lost 5 bases, and 13 bases stayed unmatched. Germline assignment: CDR1 SEHNR and CDR2 FQNEAQ (reference sequence). The CDR3 totals 16 residues. CDR3 nucleotides: TGTGCCAGCAAAAACTACAGGGGCCTAGTGACCGGGGAGCTGTTTTTT. Encoded protein: CASKNYRGLVTGELFF. The variable domain in full, with the rest retrieved from reference TRBV7-9 and TRBJ2-2, is DTGVSQNPRHKITKRGQNVTFRCDPISEHNRLYWYRQTLGQGPEFLTYFQNEAQLEKSRLLSDRFSAERPKGSFSTLEIQRTEQGDSAMYLCASKNYRGLVTGELFFGEGSRLTVL.

This clone was found a few times. The chain carries TRBV19 and TRBJ2-2, with 14 bases identical to TRBD2. Germline CDR1 is LNHDA and CDR2 is SQIVND (reference sequence). The ends lost 3 bases at V and 3 bases at J; junction bases unmatched: 6. This CDR3 spans 18 amino acids. The CDR3 sequence is CASSILGLAGGYTGELFF. The DNA of the CDR3 is TGTGCCAGTAGTATTCTCGGACTAGCGGGGGGATACACCGGGGAGCTGTTTTTT.

A word on this clone: This CDR3 is also generated by other DNA sequences in the sample. The chain combines TRBV10-1 with TRBJ1-4; 7 bases fit TRBD1. Looked up from germline, CDR1 is WNHNN and CDR2 is SYGVQD (reference sequence). Unmatched junction bases numbered 3, after V lost 3 bases and J lost 5 bases. The CDR3 loop spans 14 amino acids. CDR3 residues: CASSEQGKNEKLFF. CDR3 coding DNA: TGCGCCAGCAGTGAACAGGGGAAGAATGAAAAACTGTTTTTT.

The chain uses TRBV6-1 and TRBJ2-3, with 12 bases fitting TRBD2. The J segment lost 5 bases and the V segment lost 2 bases, leaving 5 bases of the junction unmatched. CDR3 length: 16 amino acids. Germline V gene lookup returns CDR1 MNHNS and CDR2 SASEGT. The CDR3 nucleotides read TGTGCCAGCAGTGAATGGGGGACTAGCGGGCAAGATACGCAGTATTTT. Protein sequence: CASSEWGTSGQDTQYF.

This clone was counted only a few times. The chain carries TRBV7-2 and TRBJ1-5, with a possible D match to TRBD1 (5 bases). Germline V CDR1 and CDR2: SGHTA, FQGNSA. The CDR3 runs 15 residues. Trimming removed 5 bases from V and 10 bases from J, with 21 bases in between. DNA for the CDR3: TGTGCCAGCAGCACCCGGGGGGGACCTGGGGTACCCCAGCATTTT. Its protein product is CASSTRGGPGVPQHF.

V and J are TRBV5-1 and TRBJ1-6; no clear D gene. V dropped 0 bases and J dropped 9 bases, with 10 bases sitting between them. The CDR3 runs 14 residues. The germline CDR1 and CDR2 sequences are SGHRS and YFSETQ. The CDR3 is CASSLETESSPLHF. The CDR3 nucleotides are TGCGCCAGCAGCTTGGAAACTGAGAGTTCACCCCTCCACTTT.

The chain employs TRBV29-1 and TRBJ2-2, with D possibly being TRBD1 (5 bases). V lost 0 bases and J lost 9, with 17 bases in between. The CDR3 extends over 15 amino acids. From germline, CDR1 is SQVTM and CDR2 ANQGSEA. CDR3 in amino acids: CSVEDRSGPHRELFF. For the CDR3, the DNA is TGCAGCGTTGAAGATCGGTCAGGGCCTCACCGGGAGCTGTTTTTT.

In this sample, this clone turned up once. V gene TRBV7-3 combines with J gene TRBJ1-5, with 7 nucleotides matching TRBD1. Germline-derived CDR1 and CDR2 are SGHTA and FQGTGA. The CDR3 consists of 14 residues. Losses at the gene ends were 5 bases for V and 7 bases for J; bases not matched to a gene: 8. CDR3 protein: CASSVQGGEQPQHF. The CDR3 DNA follows: TGTGCCAGCAGCGTTCAGGGGGGAGAGCAGCCCCAGCATTTT. The full variable domain, its missing parts supplied by reference TRBV7-3 and TRBJ1-5, is GAGVSQTPSNKVTEKGKYVELRCDPISGHTALYWYRQSLGQGPEFLIYFQGTGAADDSGLPNDRFFAVRPEGSVSTLKIQRTERGDSAVYLCASSVQGGEQPQHFGDGTRLSIL.

V gene TRBV11-2 combines with J gene TRBJ1-2, with D tentatively TRBD1 (6 bases). Germline-derived CDR1 and CDR2 are SGHAT and FQNNGV. This CDR3 has 16 amino acids. V dropped 2 bases and J dropped 6 bases, with 19 bases sitting between them. The CDR3 protein is CASSLRTAPRSNGYTF. In DNA, the CDR3 is TGTGCCAGCAGCTTAAGGACAGCTCCCAGGAGTAATGGCTACACCTTC.